This T cell receptor (beta chain) stems from a study of Tregs in tolerant kidney transplant recipients. The data were produced by immunoSEQ multiplex PCR, yet TCRdb's version contains in-frame clones alone and is incomplete. The profile shows over 50,000 clones, 80% to 90% of them singletons. This sequence originates from a human donor who received a combined kidney and bone marrow transplant. The material was Tregs from blood, obtained before the transplant.

CDR3 loop: CASSLSTDTQYF. The CDR3 DNA reads TGTGCCAGCAGCCTAAGCACAGATACGCAGTATTTT. The V gene is TRBV11-1, the J gene TRBJ2-3; unclear D gene. The CDR3 contains 12 residues. Germline assignment: CDR1 SGHAT and CDR2 FQDESV (reference sequence). Trimming cost V 5 bases and J 0 bases, with 3 bases left between them.